These T cell receptor beta chains were read from a single sample in a study of cytomegalovirus exposure and HLA in healthy donors. Here immunoSEQ multiplex PCR was the method, and the copy in TCRdb shows in-frame clones only, minus some. The sample records approximately 160,000 clones, around four fifths being singletons. What was sequenced was PBMCs. The receptors were gathered from a man younger than 30 in good health and CMV-seropositive. Each CDR3 is given with its conserved first and last residue. The D gene is left open where the match is weak. Size is omitted from some rows. Given values are once, few, many or a class for expanded clones.

V,size,D,length,J,DNA,CDR3
TRBV19,.,.,15,TRBJ1-1,TGTGCCAGTAAGACAGGTCATATTTCGGGGACTGAAGCTTTCTTT,CASKTGHISGTEAFF
TRBV19,.,TRBD2,14,TRBJ2-7,TGTGCCAGTAGTGCCCGACTAGCAGTCTACGAGCAGTACTTC,CASSARLAVYEQYF
TRBV27,.,TRBD2,13,TRBJ2-1,TGTGCCAGCACCCCACTAGCGGGGGGATCAGAGTTCTTC,CASTPLAGGSEFF
TRBV9,.,.,13,TRBJ2-1,TGTGCCAGCAGCGTGACTAGAGACAATGAGCAGTTCTTC,CASSVTRDNEQFF
TRBV5-1,.,.,17,TRBJ2-3,TGCGCCAGCAGCTTGGAGTCCTTACAGGGAACGACAGATACGCAGTATTTT,CASSLESLQGTTDTQYF
TRBV28,.,.,15,TRBJ1-5,TGTGCCAGCACACGCTCAGGGGCGAGATATCAGCCCCAGCATTTT,CASTRSGARYQPQHF
TRBV7-9,.,TRBD2,15,TRBJ2-1,TGTGCCAGCAGCTCTATAGCGGGAGTGGGCGATGAGCAGTTCTTC,CASSSIAGVGDEQFF
TRBV6-1,.,TRBD1,15,TRBJ1-1,TGTGCCAGCAGTGATACCGACAGGGGTAACACTGAAGCTTTCTTT,CASSDTDRGNTEAFF
TRBV29-1,.,TRBD2,11,TRBJ2-5,TGCAGCGTTGAGCGGGAGGGCCAGGAGTACTTC,CSVEREGQEYF
TRBV27,once,.,12,TRBJ1-2,TGTGCCAGCCGCATAGGGGGTGAGGGCTACACCTTC,CASRIGGEGYTF
TRBV9,.,TRBD1,14,TRBJ2-7,TGTGCCAGCAGCGCTGCCGGGACAGCCTACGAGCAGTACTTC,CASSAAGTAYEQYF
TRBV7-2,.,TRBD2,16,TRBJ2-7,TGTGCCAGCAGCCAGGATAGCGGGAGGGGGATCTACGAGCAGTACTTC,CASSQDSGRGIYEQYF
TRBV2,.,.,14,TRBJ1-5,TGTGCCAGCAGTCCCCGAGGACTCAATCAGCCCCAGCATTTT,CASSPRGLNQPQHF
TRBV19,few,.,14,TRBJ1-2,TGTGCCAGTAGTTTAGACCGGGATCAACCTGGCTACACCTTC,CASSLDRDQPGYTF
TRBV5-5,.,.,13,TRBJ2-3,TGTGCCAGCAGTTCGGAGTTCACAGATACGCAGTATTTT,CASSSEFTDTQYF
TRBV6-4,once,TRBD1,15,TRBJ2-3,TGTGCCAGCAGCGAACAGGGGCGTAGGACAGATACGCAGTATTTT,CASSEQGRRTDTQYF
TRBV7-2,.,.,14,TRBJ2-7,TGTGCCAGCAGTGCGGCAGCTCCGAGACAGGAGCAGTACTTC,CASSAAAPRQEQYF
TRBV7-2,.,.,13,TRBJ1-2,TGTGCCAGCAGCCCGAACAGGGAGGGCGGCTACACCTTC,CASSPNREGGYTF
TRBV4-2,.,.,12,TRBJ1-6,TGTGCCAGCAGCGCACAGGGTTCCCCCCTCCACTTT,CASSAQGSPLHF
TRBV6-5,few,TRBD1,15,TRBJ2-6,TGTGCCAGCAGTCGAGACAGGGTTGGGGCCAACGTCCTGACTTTC,CASSRDRVGANVLTF
TRBV9,.,.,16,TRBJ2-3,TGTGCCAGCAGCGTAGATCCGGAATCGAGCGCAGATACGCAGTATTTT,CASSVDPESSADTQYF
TRBV6-1,once,.,15,TRBJ2-6,TGTGCCAGCAGGAAGGACAACTCTGGGGCCAACGTCCTGACTTTC,CASRKDNSGANVLTF
TRBV2,.,TRBD1,12,TRBJ1-4,TGTGCCACGACAGGGGCGGATGAAAAACTGTTTTTT,CATTGADEKLFF
TRBV6-6,.,TRBD1,14,TRBJ1-5,TGTGCCAGCAGTCCCGGACAGGGGGGTCAGCCCCAGCATTTT,CASSPGQGGQPQHF
TRBV7-9,once,TRBD1,15,TRBJ1-2,TGTGCCAGCAGCCCCCCGGGGACAGGGGCTGATGGCTACACCTTC,CASSPPGTGADGYTF
TRBV18,.,.,16,TRBJ2-7,TGTGCCAGCTCACCACAATACGTAAGGAGCTCCTACGAGCAGTACTTC,CASSPQYVRSSYEQYF
TRBV27,.,.,12,TRBJ2-1,TGTGCCAGCAGTTTATCGGCAGGGGAGCAGTTCTTC,CASSLSAGEQFF
TRBV27,.,.,12,TRBJ2-7,TGTGCCAGCAGGGGACTTTCCTACGAGCAGTACTTC,CASRGLSYEQYF
TRBV15,.,.,15,TRBJ2-5,TGTGCCACCAGCAGCGGACTAACGATTCAAGAGACCCAGTACTTC,CATSSGLTIQETQYF
TRBV4-2,.,.,15,TRBJ2-7,TGTGCCAGCAGCCAAGATATAGGAGCCCCCTACGAGCAGTACTTC,CASSQDIGAPYEQYF
TRBV18,.,TRBD1,18,TRBJ2-7,TGTGCCAGCTCACCATTGTCCCACGAACAGGGGAACTCCTACGAGCAGTACTTC,CASSPLSHEQGNSYEQYF
TRBV5-1,.,TRBD2,16,TRBJ2-7,TGCGCCAGCAGCTTGTTTAGCGGGAGGGCGGGGTACGAGCAGTACTTC,CASSLFSGRAGYEQYF
TRBV28,few,.,12,TRBJ1-1,TGTGCCAGCAGTTTAGGACAGAGTATGACTTTCTTT,CASSLGQSMTFF
TRBV2,.,.,14,TRBJ2-7,TGTGCCAGCAGGGGTCGGGGGGCCCCCTACGAGCAGTACTTC,CASRGRGAPYEQYF
TRBV5-6,.,TRBD1,16,TRBJ2-2,TGTGCCAGCAGCTTGCTCCGGGACAGCGCCAACGGGGAGCTGTTTTTT,CASSLLRDSANGELFF
TRBV5-1,once,.,13,TRBJ2-2,TGCGCCAGCAGCTTTCCTTCAGCCGGGGAGCTGTTTTTT,CASSFPSAGELFF
TRBV9,.,.,15,TRBJ1-2,TGTGCCAGCAGCGAACCCAATGCGGGGGGCGATGGCTACACCTTC,CASSEPNAGGDGYTF
TRBV2,.,.,12,TRBJ2-7,TGTGCCAGCAGTTGGTCCTCGGACGAGCAGTACTTC,CASSWSSDEQYF
TRBV6-5,.,TRBD1,16,TRBJ1-2,TGTGCCAGCAGTTCCCAGGGGGCGGGTGATAACTATGGCTACACCTTC,CASSSQGAGDNYGYTF
TRBV29-1,.,TRBD1,16,TRBJ1-1,TGCAGCTCTCCTCGACAGGGGGCGAAGGGGGACACTGAAGCTTTCTTT,CSSPRQGAKGDTEAFF
TRBV5-1,.,.,14,TRBJ1-1,TGCGCCAGCAGCTTGACCGAAGGAGGAACTGAAGCTTTCTTT,CASSLTEGGTEAFF
TRBV6-5,.,.,15,TRBJ1-2,TGTGCCAGCAGTTCTACCCCCCGATTAAACTATGGCTACACCTTC,CASSSTPRLNYGYTF
TRBV7-9,.,TRBD1,19,TRBJ1-4,TGTGCCAGCAGTCTAGCGGACAGGGGTCGCCCAACAACTAATGAAAAACTGTTTTTT,CASSLADRGRPTTNEKLFF
TRBV29-1,.,TRBD2,13,TRBJ2-1,TGCAGCGTGGGACTAGCGAACTACAATGAGCAGTTCTTC,CSVGLANYNEQFF
TRBV28,.,.,13,TRBJ2-1,TGTGCCAGCAGTGTGACTAGTTCCGATGAGCAGTTCTTC,CASSVTSSDEQFF